One sample yielded the 24 T cell receptor beta chains listed below, sequenced in a study of T cell repertoires in cytomegalovirus infection. TCRdb processed the reads anew with MiXCR; each CDR3 protein has one entry. The sample gives some 350,000 distinct CDR3 sequences, about 35% of which show up once; approximately 13% is in the top ten. Their cognate antigens are unknown. Here the sequenced sample was cultured PBMCs, taken from culture after CMV antigen stimulation. The receptors come from a human donor in good health (CMV status not recorded). Some clones in this sample may be carry-over from other donors' samples.

This clonotype was seen only a few times. This CDR3 reads CASSLQGQGAEQYV. CDR3 bases: TGTGCCAGCAGCTTACAGGGGCAGGGAGCCGAGCAGTACGTC. The chain recombines TRBV7-2 with TRBJ2-7, with D perhaps TRBD1 (6 bases). The CDR3 covers 14 residues. V was shortened by 2 bases and J by 6 bases, with 14 bases between the two germline ends. Germline V gene lookup returns CDR1 SGHTA and CDR2 FQGNSA.

The rearrangement joins TRBV30 to TRBJ1-1, with D maybe TRBD1 (5 bases). CDR1 and CDR2 (germline): GTSNPN, SVGIG (reference sequence). The ends were cut back, 0 bases at V and 3 bases at J, with 8 bases in the middle. The CDR3 has 13 amino acids. Here the CDR3 DNA reads TGTGCCTGGAGTGTAAGCAGGGACACTGAAGCTTTCTTT. Protein: CAWSVSRDTEAFF.

The chain recombines TRBV6-1 with TRBJ2-7; 15 bases map to TRBD2. In germline, CDR1 is MNHNS, CDR2 SASEGT. The CDR3 is 15 amino acids. Trimming took 6 bases from V and 4 from J; bases not matched to a gene: 4. In DNA form, the CDR3 reads TGTGCCAGCAGAAATGGACTAGCGGGAGGGTACGAGCAGTACGTC. As protein: CASRNGLAGGYEQYV.

The rearrangement links TRBV7-9 to TRBJ2-3; no clear D. Germline CDR1 SEHNR, CDR2 FQNEAQ (reference sequence). Trimming removed 1 base at V and 4 bases at J, with 12 bases between. The CDR3 contains 15 residues. The CDR3 nucleotides are TGTGCCAGCAGCTTAGTGTCCCTCAGCTCAGATACGCAGTATTTT. Its translation: CASSLVSLSSDTQYF.

This clonotype occurred a few times. This chain links TRBV6-5 with TRBJ2-1; 12 nucleotides match TRBD2. The germline gives CDR1 MNHEY, CDR2 SVGAGI. The CDR3 is 17 amino acids. J lost 5 bases, V lost 0 bases, and 5 bases had no gene match. CDR3 sequence reads: CASSYSASGRENNEQFF. CDR3 nucleotides: TGTGCCAGCAGTTACTCTGCTAGCGGGAGGGAGAACAATGAGCAGTTCTTC.

This clonotype has more than one count but fewer than ten. V is TRBV7-6 and J is TRBJ2-7, with TRBD2 as a possible D gene (5 bases). The V end was cut by 5 bases, the J end by 3 bases, with 14 bases between. Per germline, CDR1 SGHVS and CDR2 FNYEAQ. The CDR3 extends over 14 amino acids. The CDR3: CASSLGLLDYEQYF. As DNA, the CDR3 is TGTGCCAGCAGCCTCGGACTCCTGGACTACGAGCAGTACTTC.

This clonotype was recorded a few times. The gene calls are TRBV6-2 or TRBV6-3 and TRBJ2-1; 7 bases map to TRBD2. V shed 2 bases and J 3 bases; nucleotides not matched to a gene: 4. The CDR3 has 15 amino acids. Germline V gives CDR1 MNHEY, CDR2 SVGEGT. Written as DNA, the CDR3 is TGTGCCAGCAGTTACGAACCTAGCGGCTACAATGAGCAGTTCTTC. Protein product: CASSYEPSGYNEQFF.

This clonotype was found many times. The CDR3: CASSPALFGRTYNEQFF. The CDR3, as DNA: TGTGCCAGCAGCCCAGCCCTCTTCGGGAGGACCTACAATGAGCAGTTCTTC. The chain has TRBV12-3 or TRBV12-4 and TRBJ2-1; 7 bases agree with TRBD2. Trimming removed 6 bases from V and 2 bases from J; junction bases left unmatched: 13. CDR3 length: 17 amino acids.

There are a few counts of this clonotype. The chain carries TRBV28 and TRBJ1-2; D is unresolved. The V end was cut by 6 bases, the J end by 8 bases, with 16 bases between. The germline gives CDR1 MDHEN, CDR2 SYDVKM. The CDR3 has 13 amino acids. The DNA for the CDR3 is TGTGCCAGCAGCTCGGAGCTCACCAACGGCTACACCTTC. This translates into CASSSELTNGYTF.

This clonotype was picked up a small number of times. V and J are TRBV5-6 and TRBJ1-2; unclear D gene. Trimming took off 0 bases at V and 1 base at J, with 7 bases between the two ends. Germline loops: CDR1 SGHDT, CDR2 YYEEEE. The CDR3 contains 14 residues. CDR3 in amino acids: CASSLVLLNYGYTF. CDR3 coding DNA: TGTGCCAGCAGCTTGGTGCTTCTTAACTATGGCTACACCTTC.

The chain links TRBV28 to TRBJ1-2; D is perhaps TRBD1 (5 bases). Germline values: CDR1 MDHEN, CDR2 SYDVKM. The CDR3 sequence is 10 residues long. Trimming pared 11 bases from V and 4 bases from J, leaving 8 bases between. CDR3 bases: TGTGCCGCGGGGCTCTATGGCTACACCTTC. It specifies CAAGLYGYTF.

This clonotype was counted a few times. The chain employs TRBV6-1 and TRBJ1-1; a weak D match, TRBD1 (5 bases). The CDR3 is 11 residues long. The V gene lost 10 bases and the J gene lost 5 bases, with 11 bases spanning the gap. The germline CDR1 and CDR2 sequences are MNHNS and SASEGT. The CDR3 DNA follows: TGTGCCACCAAAGGACAAACTGAAGCTTTCTTT. Translation gives CATKGQTEAFF.

J is TRBJ2-1 and V is TRBV6-2 or TRBV6-3, with D perhaps TRBD2 (6 bases). This CDR3 is built from 16 residues. V lost 4 bases, J lost 5 bases, and 18 bases lay in between. Germline CDR1 is MNHEY and CDR2 is SVGEGT. The CDR3 DNA sequence: TGTGCCAGCAGTTCCCCCATCGGCGGGATAAACAATGAGCAGTTCTTC. Protein sequence: CASSSPIGGINNEQFF.

This clonotype was picked up a small number of times. V gene TRBV27 combines with J gene TRBJ1-1; D call uncertain. The CDR3 spans 14 residues. Trimming pared 1 base from V and 1 base from J, leaving 7 bases between. Germline CDR1 and CDR2: MNHEY and SMNVEV (reference sequence). The DNA of the CDR3 is TGTGCCAGCAGTTTATGGGAAGGGAACACTGAAGCTTTCTTT. Protein: CASSLWEGNTEAFF.

The chain recombines TRBV19 with TRBJ2-3, with a possible D match to TRBD1 (6 bases). CDR1 and CDR2 (germline): LNHDA, SQIVND (reference sequence). Trimming cost V 4 bases and J 5 bases, with 13 bases left between them. The CDR3 consists of 14 residues. This chain's CDR3 is CASSTGERGDTQYF. The CDR3 nucleotides read TGTGCCAGTAGTACAGGGGAGAGGGGAGATACGCAGTATTTT.

This clonotype was counted between two and nine times. The rearrangement joins TRBV19 to TRBJ1-5; D not resolved. CDR3 length: 13 amino acids. V shed 8 bases and J shed 5 bases, with 13 bases lying between them. CDR1 is LNHDA and CDR2 is SQIVND in the germline V gene (reference sequence). In DNA form, the CDR3 reads TGTGCCAGTCGGAAAGAGGTCGATCAGCCCCAGCATTTT. It codes for CASRKEVDQPQHF.

CDR3 in amino acids: CATSLAASYNEQFF. The CDR3 region has the DNA TGTGCCACTAGTTTAGCGGCTTCCTACAATGAGCAGTTCTTC. The chain recombines TRBV24-1 with TRBJ2-1; TRBD2 might be the D (6 bases). The CDR3 covers 14 residues. Trimming removed 10 bases from V and 1 base from J, with 13 bases in between. Per germline, CDR1 KGHDR and CDR2 SFDVKD.

V and J are TRBV12-3 or TRBV12-4 and TRBJ1-5; D unclear. Between the trimmed V and J ends, which lost 1 base and 9 bases, there was a span of 4 bases. The CDR3 extends over 11 amino acids. The CDR3 spells CASSLGGPQHF. CDR3 coding DNA: TGTGCCAGCAGTTTAGGGGGGCCCCAGCATTTT.

In this sample, this clonotype turned up a few times. The gene calls are TRBV25-1 and TRBJ2-7, with D perhaps matching TRBD1 or TRBD2 (5 bases each). The germline CDR1 and CDR2 sequences are MGHDK and SYGVNS. Trimming stripped 4 bases from V and 2 bases from J, with 12 bases between. This CDR3 has 14 residues. Here the CDR3 DNA reads TGTGCCAGCAGTGGTTCCGGGACCCCCTACGAGCAGTACGTC. Protein: CASSGSGTPYEQYV.

This clonotype was picked up many times. This sequence joins TRBV6-1 and TRBJ1-3; D unclear. The V gene's germline CDR1 is MNHNS and CDR2 SASEGT. Trimming cost V 6 bases and J 0 bases, with 12 bases left between them. The CDR3 is 15 residues long. The CDR3 region has the DNA TGTGCCAGCAGAGTCGACCGAAACTCTGGAAACACCATATATTTT. It specifies CASRVDRNSGNTIYF.

The table lists this clonotype with a few counts. The genes are TRBV19 and TRBJ2-3; 9 nucleotides line up with TRBD2. Germline CDR1 LNHDA, CDR2 SQIVND (reference sequence). The CDR3 covers 16 residues. V shed 6 bases, J shed 6 bases, and the junction held 13 bases outside the gene matches. CDR3 sequence (DNA): TGTGCCAGTAGGGGAAGGACTAGCGATTCACTGGATACGCAGTATTTT. Translated, it gives CASRGRTSDSLDTQYF.

This chain connects TRBV29-1 to TRBJ1-2; no reliable D call. The length of the CDR3 is 12 residues. With 4 bases removed from V and 4 bases from J, the gap between germline ends came to 10 bases. Looked up from germline, CDR1 is SQVTM and CDR2 is ANQGSEA. The CDR3 here is CSVAGSGYGYTF. In DNA, the CDR3 is TGCAGCGTTGCTGGGAGTGGCTATGGCTACACCTTC. Variable domain in full (rest from reference TRBV29-1 and TRBJ1-2): SAVISQKPSRDICQRGTSLTIQCQVDSQVTMMFWYRQQPGQSLTLIATANQGSEATYESGFVIDKFPISRPNLTFSTLTVSNMSPEDSSIYLCSVAGSGYGYTFGSGTRLTVV.

V gene TRBV19 combines with J gene TRBJ1-5; no definite D call. Trimming cost V 3 bases and J 7 bases, with 13 bases left between them. The CDR3 consists of 14 residues. The V gene's germline CDR1 is LNHDA and CDR2 SQIVND (reference sequence). DNA for the CDR3: TGTGCCAGTAGTATTATTTCAGGAGGGCAGCCCCAGCATTTT. It codes for CASSIISGGQPQHF.

A few counts support this clonotype. The chain recombines TRBV6-2 or TRBV6-3 with TRBJ2-4; D remains ambiguous. Germline loops: CDR1 MNHEY, CDR2 SVGEGT. The CDR3 consists of 15 residues. The V gene lost 5 bases and the J gene lost 2 bases, with 13 bases spanning the gap. In DNA form, the CDR3 reads TGTGCCAGCAGTAAAGACCTGGCCTCCAAAAACATTCAGTACTTC. It translates to CASSKDLASKNIQYF.